One and the same sample provided the 3 T cell receptor beta chains below, sequenced in a study of T cells in Graves' hyperthyroidism and ophthalmopathy. Researchers amplified the TCR beta CDR3 regions from RNA transcripts. Researchers ran a first-round RT-PCR on the TCR CDR3 using the HTBI primer set. TCRdb re-derived calls from the multiplex PCR reads in MiXCR, one entry per CDR3 protein. The data hold about 520,000 distinct CDR3 sequences, with approximately 25% observed a single time. The sample was blood. The receptors were gathered from a woman aged 25 to 39 with Graves' ophthalmopathy.

There are many counts of this clonotype. This chain connects TRBV12-3 or TRBV12-4 to TRBJ1-2; 7 nucleotides match TRBD1. This CDR3 has 14 residues. V shed 4 bases and J 8 bases; nucleotides not matched to a gene: 10. CDR3 sequence: CASSYNDRVGGYTF. In DNA form, the CDR3 reads TGTGCCAGCAGTTACAACGACAGGGTCGGCGGCTACACCTTC.

This clonotype was observed at least ten times. The chain uses TRBV9 and TRBJ2-7; 10 bases are a match to TRBD1. The junction had 4 bases not matched to a gene; V was cut back by 2 bases and J by 2 bases. The germline CDR1 and CDR2 sequences are SGDLS and YYNGEE. The CDR3 loop spans 15 amino acids. The CDR3 DNA reads as TGTGCCAGCAGCGTGGGACAGGGGTTCGCCTACGAGCAGTACTTC. Translated: CASSVGQGFAYEQYF.

This clonotype was seen at least ten times. This may be a read error: a much more frequent sequence differs by one nucleotide. This chain links TRBV5-5 with TRBJ1-5; D might be TRBD1 (5 bases). The germline gives CDR1 SGHKS, CDR2 YYEKEE (reference sequence). This CDR3 contains 15 residues. DNA of the CDR3: TGTCCCAGCAGCTTGGCCCCGACAGGCAATCAGCCCCAGCATTTT. Protein: CPSSLAPTGNQPQHF.